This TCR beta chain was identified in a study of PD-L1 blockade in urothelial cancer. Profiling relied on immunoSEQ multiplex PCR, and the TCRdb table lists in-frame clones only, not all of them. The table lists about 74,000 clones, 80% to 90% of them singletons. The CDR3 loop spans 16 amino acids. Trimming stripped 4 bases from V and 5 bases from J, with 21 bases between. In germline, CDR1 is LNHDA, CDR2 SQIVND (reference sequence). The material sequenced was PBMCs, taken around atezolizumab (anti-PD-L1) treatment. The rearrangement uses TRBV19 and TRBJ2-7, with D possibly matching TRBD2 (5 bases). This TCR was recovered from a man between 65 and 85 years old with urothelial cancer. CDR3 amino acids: CASSSPSGGLNNEQYF. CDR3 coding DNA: TGTGCCAGTAGTAGTCCCAGCGGAGGATTGAATAACGAGCAGTACTTC.